Below, one TCR beta chain is given with its context. No antigen is known for it. The data originate from a study of beta chain features in type 1 diabetes. Study in general: Across all samples, over 85 million sorted cells were examined.

The investigators reverse transcribed all of the isolated RNA, so they sequenced expressed TCRB transcripts. The method was immunoSEQ multiplex PCR; TCRdb's version includes in-frame clones alone and lacks a portion of them. The sample lists 150,000 to 200,000 clones; roughly 10% were seen once. Study-level findings and limits: Shortening of TCRB CDR3s, moderate but significant, appeared in all four CD4+ subsets of Type 1 diabetes patients. Highly expressing activated T cells could be over-counted with a cDNA template. Naive, central memory and Treg TCRB repertoires seemed to resemble each other more closely in patients than they did in healthy donors. Whatever favoring of shorter templates PCR might show would apply equally to patients and controls.

The CDR3 loop spans 13 amino acids. Germline CDR1 is LNHNV and CDR2 is YYDKDF (reference sequence). The V end lost 3 bases, the J end lost 5 bases, and 8 bases lay between the germline ends. Sequenced: central memory CD4+ T cells from blood. The sequence came from a woman aged 25 to 39 with type 1 diabetes. The chain links TRBV15 to TRBJ1-3, with D uncertain. The CDR3 region has the DNA TGTGCCACCAGCAGGGGCCTACGAAACACCATATATTTT. Encoded protein: CATSRGLRNTIYF.